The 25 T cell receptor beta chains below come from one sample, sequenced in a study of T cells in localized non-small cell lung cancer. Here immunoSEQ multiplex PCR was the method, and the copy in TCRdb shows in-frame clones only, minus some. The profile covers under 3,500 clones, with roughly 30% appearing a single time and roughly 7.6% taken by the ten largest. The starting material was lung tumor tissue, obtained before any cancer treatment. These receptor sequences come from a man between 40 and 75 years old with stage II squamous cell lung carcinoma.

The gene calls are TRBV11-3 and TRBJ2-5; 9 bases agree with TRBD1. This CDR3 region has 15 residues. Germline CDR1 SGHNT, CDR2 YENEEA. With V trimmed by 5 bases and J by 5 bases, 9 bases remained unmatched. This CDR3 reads CASSGPGTGHETQYF. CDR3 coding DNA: TGTGCCAGCAGCGGCCCCGGGACAGGGCATGAGACCCAGTACTTC.

The CDR3 region is CASRDRQNQPQHF. In DNA form, the CDR3 reads TGTGCCAGTAGGGACAGGCAGAATCAGCCCCAGCATTTT. The chain combines TRBV19 with TRBJ1-5; TRBD1 agrees at 7 bases. Germline CDR1 reads LNHDA; CDR2 reads SQIVND (reference sequence). Trimming at V came to 6 bases and at J to 4 bases, leaving 3 bases not matched to a gene. The CDR3 length is 13 residues.

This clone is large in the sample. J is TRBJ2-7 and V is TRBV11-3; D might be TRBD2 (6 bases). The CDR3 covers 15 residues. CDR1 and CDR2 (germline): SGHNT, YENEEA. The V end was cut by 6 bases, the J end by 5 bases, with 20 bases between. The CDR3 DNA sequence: TGTGCCAGCAGTAAGGCGGGGTGGTCTGAGCACGAGCAGTACTTC. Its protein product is CASSKAGWSEHEQYF.

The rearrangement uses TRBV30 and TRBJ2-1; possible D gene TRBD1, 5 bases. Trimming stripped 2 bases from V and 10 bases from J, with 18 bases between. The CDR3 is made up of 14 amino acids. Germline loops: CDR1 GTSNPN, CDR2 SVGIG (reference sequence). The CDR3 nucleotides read TGTGCCTGGAGTCAAGGGGTCCGACTGGCAGAGCAGTTCTTC. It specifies CAWSQGVRLAEQFF.

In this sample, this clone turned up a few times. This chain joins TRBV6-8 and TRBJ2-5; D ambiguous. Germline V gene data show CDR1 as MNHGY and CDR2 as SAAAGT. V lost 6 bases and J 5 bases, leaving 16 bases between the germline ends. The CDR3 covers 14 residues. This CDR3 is CASRGIQRMETQYF. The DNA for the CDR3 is TGTGCCAGCAGGGGGATACAACGAATGGAGACCCAGTACTTC.

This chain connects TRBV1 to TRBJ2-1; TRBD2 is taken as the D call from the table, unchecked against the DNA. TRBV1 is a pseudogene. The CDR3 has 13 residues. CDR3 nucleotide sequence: TGCGCCAGCAGCCAAGGGGTAGCAACTGAGCAGTTCTTC. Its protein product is CASSQGVATEQFF.

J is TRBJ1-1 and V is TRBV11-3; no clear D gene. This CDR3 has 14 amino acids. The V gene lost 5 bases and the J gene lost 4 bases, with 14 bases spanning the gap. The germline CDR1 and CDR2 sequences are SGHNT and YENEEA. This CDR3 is CASSPPKSGTEAFF. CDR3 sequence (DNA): TGTGCCAGCAGCCCCCCCAAAAGCGGCACTGAAGCTTTCTTT.

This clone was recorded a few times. This CDR3 is CASSRPQGGNSPLHF. The CDR3 DNA sequence: TGTGCCAGCAGTCGGCCCCAGGGAGGCAATTCACCCCTCCACTTT. The chain carries TRBV11-3 and TRBJ1-6; tentatively, D is TRBD1 (5 bases). CDR1 and CDR2 (germline): SGHNT, YENEEA. V dropped 6 bases and J dropped 7 bases, with 16 bases sitting between them. The CDR3 consists of 15 residues.

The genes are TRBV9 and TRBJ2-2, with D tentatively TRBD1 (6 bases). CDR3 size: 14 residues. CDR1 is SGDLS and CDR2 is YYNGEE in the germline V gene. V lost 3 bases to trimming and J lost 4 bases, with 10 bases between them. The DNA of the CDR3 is TGTGCCAGCAGCGACAGGGTGAGCACCGGGGAGCTGTTTTTT. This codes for CASSDRVSTGELFF.

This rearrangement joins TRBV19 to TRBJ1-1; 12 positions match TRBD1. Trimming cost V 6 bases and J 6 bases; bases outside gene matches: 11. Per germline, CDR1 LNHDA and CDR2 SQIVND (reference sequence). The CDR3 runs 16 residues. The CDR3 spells CASSTSVGTGGSEAFF. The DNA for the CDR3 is TGTGCCAGTAGCACCTCGGTCGGGACAGGGGGCTCTGAAGCTTTCTTT.

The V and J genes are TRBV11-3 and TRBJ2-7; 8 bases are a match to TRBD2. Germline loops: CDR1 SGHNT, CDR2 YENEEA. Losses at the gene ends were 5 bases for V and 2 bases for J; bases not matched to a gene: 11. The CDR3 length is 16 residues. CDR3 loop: CASSTPSSGRTYEQYF. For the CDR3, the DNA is TGTGCCAGCAGCACCCCGTCCAGCGGGAGAACCTACGAGCAGTACTTC.

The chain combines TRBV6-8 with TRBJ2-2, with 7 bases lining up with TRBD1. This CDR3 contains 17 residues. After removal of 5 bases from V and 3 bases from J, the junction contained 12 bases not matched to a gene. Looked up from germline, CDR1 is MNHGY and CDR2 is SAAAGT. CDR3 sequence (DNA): TGTGCCAGCAGTGATAGAAATCGGGGACAGTACACCGGGGAGCTGTTTTTT. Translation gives CASSDRNRGQYTGELFF.

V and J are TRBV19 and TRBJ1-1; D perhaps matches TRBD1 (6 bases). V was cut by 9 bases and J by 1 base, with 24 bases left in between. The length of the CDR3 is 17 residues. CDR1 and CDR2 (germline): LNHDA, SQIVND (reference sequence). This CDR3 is CASQGSRRTEKNTEAFF. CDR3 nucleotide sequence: TGTGCCAGCCAGGGGTCGAGGCGGACCGAGAAGAACACTGAAGCTTTCTTT.

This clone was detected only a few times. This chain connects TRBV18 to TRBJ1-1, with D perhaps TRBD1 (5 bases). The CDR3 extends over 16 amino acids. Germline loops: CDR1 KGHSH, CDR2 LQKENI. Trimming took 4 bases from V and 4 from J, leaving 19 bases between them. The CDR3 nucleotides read TGTGCCAGCTCACATTCCGGACCGGGGGAGAGCACTGAAGCTTTCTTT. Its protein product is CASSHSGPGESTEAFF.

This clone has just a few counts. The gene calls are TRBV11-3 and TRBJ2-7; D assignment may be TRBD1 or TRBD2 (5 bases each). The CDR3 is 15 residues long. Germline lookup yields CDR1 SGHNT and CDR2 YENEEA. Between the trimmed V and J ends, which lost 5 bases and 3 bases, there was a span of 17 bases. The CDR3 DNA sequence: TGTGCCAGCAGCCCCAGGGACCGTAGAGTCTACGAGCAGTACTTC. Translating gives CASSPRDRRVYEQYF.

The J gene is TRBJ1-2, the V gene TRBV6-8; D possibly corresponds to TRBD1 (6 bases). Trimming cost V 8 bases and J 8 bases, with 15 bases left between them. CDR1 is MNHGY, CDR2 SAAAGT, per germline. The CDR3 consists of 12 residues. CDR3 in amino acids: CASQRPGGGYTF. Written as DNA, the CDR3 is TGTGCCAGCCAAAGGCCCGGGGGCGGCTACACCTTC.

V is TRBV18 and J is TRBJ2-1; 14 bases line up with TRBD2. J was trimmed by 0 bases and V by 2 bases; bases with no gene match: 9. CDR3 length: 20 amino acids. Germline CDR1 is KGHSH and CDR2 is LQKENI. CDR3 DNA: TGTGCCAGCTCACCAGGACTAGCGGGAGGACCCGACAGCTCCTACAATGAGCAGTTCTTC. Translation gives CASSPGLAGGPDSSYNEQFF. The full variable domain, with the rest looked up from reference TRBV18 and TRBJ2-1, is NAGVMQNPRHLVRRRGQEARLRCSPMKGHSHVYWYRQLPEEGLKFMVYLQKENIIDESGMPKERFSAEFPKEGPSILRIQQVVRGDSAAYFCASSPGLAGGPDSSYNEQFFGPGTRLTVL.

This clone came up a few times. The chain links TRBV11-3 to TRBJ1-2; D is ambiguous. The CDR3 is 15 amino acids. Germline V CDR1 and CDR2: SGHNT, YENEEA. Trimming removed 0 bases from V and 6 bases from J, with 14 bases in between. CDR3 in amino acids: CASSLDVGGWDGYTF. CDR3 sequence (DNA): TGTGCCAGCAGCTTAGACGTGGGAGGGTGGGATGGCTACACCTTC.

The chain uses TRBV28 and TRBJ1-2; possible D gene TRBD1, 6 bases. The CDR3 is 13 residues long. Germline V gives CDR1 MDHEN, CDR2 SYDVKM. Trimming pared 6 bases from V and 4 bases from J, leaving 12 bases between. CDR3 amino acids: CASRDGTLYGYTF. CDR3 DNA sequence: TGTGCCAGCAGGGACGGGACACTCTATGGCTACACCTTC.

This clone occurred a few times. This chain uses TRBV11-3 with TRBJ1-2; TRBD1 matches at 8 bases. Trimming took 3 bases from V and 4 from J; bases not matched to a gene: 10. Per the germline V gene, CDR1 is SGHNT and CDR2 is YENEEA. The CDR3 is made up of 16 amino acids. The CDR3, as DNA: TGTGCCAGCAGCTTGGCGGGTCAGGGGGCGAGCTATGGCTACACCTTC. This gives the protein CASSLAGQGASYGYTF.

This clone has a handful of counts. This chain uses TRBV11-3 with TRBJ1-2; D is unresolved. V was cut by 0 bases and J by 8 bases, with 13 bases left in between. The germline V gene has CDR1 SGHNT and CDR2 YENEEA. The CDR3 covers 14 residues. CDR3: CASSLDRPDLGYTF. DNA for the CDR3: TGTGCCAGCAGCTTAGATCGTCCGGATCTGGGCTACACCTTC.

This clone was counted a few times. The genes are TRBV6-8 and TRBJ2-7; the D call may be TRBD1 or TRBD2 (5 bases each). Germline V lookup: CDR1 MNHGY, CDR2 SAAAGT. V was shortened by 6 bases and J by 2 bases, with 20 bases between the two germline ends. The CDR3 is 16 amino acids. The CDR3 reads CASREGAGETPYEQYF. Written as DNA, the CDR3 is TGTGCCAGCAGGGAAGGGGCCGGGGAGACACCCTACGAGCAGTACTTC.

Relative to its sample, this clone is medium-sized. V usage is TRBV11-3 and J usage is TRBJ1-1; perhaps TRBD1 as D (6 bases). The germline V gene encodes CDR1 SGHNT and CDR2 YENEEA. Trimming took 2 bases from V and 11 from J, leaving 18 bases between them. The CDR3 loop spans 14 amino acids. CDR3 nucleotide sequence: TGTGCCAGCAGCTTATCGGGACGGAGGGGGGAGGCTTTCTTT. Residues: CASSLSGRRGEAFF.

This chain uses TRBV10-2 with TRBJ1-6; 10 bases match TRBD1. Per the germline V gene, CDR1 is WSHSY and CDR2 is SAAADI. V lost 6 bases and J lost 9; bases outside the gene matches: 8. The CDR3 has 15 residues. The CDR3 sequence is CASRPGQGNFSPLHF. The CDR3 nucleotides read TGCGCCAGCAGACCGGGACAGGGGAATTTTTCACCCCTCCACTTT.

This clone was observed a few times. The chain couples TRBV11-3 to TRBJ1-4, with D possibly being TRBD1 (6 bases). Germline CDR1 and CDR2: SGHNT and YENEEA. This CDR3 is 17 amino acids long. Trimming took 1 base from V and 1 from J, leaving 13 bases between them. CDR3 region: CASSLVRGEGTNEKLFF. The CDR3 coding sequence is TGTGCCAGCAGCTTAGTAAGGGGGGAGGGAACTAATGAAAAACTGTTTTTT.